A selection of T cell receptor beta chains follows, all from one sample in a study of cytomegalovirus exposure and HLA in healthy donors. TCRdb keeps only in-frame clones here, not all; method: immunoSEQ multiplex PCR. Of approximately 210,000 clones listed, approximately 79% are singletons. Sequencing input: PBMCs. These receptors all come from a girl aged 10-17 years in good health and CMV-seropositive. The CDR3 runs from the conserved cysteine through the conserved F or W. The order of the fields is V gene, clone size, J gene, D gene, CDR3 DNA, CDR3 protein. The D gene is left open where the match is weak. Size is omitted from some rows. Given values are once, few, many or a class for expanded clones.

v_call: TRBV5-1
clone_size: .
j_call: TRBJ2-6
d_call: TRBD1
cdr3_nt: TGCGCCAGCAGCCTCCGGGACAGGGCCATAGTCAGCTCTGGGGCCAACGTCCTGACTTTC
cdr3_aa: CASSLRDRAIVSSGANVLTF

v_call: TRBV6-4
clone_size: .
j_call: TRBJ2-5
d_call: TRBD2
cdr3_nt: TGTGCCAGCAGAAACCCACTCCCGGGACTAGGGGAGACCCAGTACTTC
cdr3_aa: CASRNPLPGLGETQYF

v_call: TRBV11-3
clone_size: .
j_call: TRBJ1-2
d_call: TRBD1
cdr3_nt: TGTGCCAGCAGCTCGGGAAGACAGGGAACCTATGGCTACACCTTC
cdr3_aa: CASSSGRQGTYGYTF

v_call: TRBV6-6
clone_size: .
j_call: TRBJ1-2
d_call: .
cdr3_nt: TGTGCCAGCAGTTACGACCCTAGGGGCTATGGCTACACCTTC
cdr3_aa: CASSYDPRGYGYTF

v_call: TRBV19
clone_size: .
j_call: TRBJ1-5
d_call: TRBD1
cdr3_nt: TGTGCCAGTACCGCGGGACAGGGCTCATCTCAGCCCCAGCATTTT
cdr3_aa: CASTAGQGSSQPQHF

v_call: TRBV4-1
clone_size: few
j_call: TRBJ1-1
d_call: .
cdr3_nt: TGCGCCAGCAGCCCCGTGGGGGGGAACACTGAAGCTTTCTTT
cdr3_aa: CASSPVGGNTEAFF

v_call: TRBV11-2
clone_size: .
j_call: TRBJ2-1
d_call: TRBD2
cdr3_nt: TGTGCCAGCAGCTTAGAGAGCGGGGGGTACAATGAGCAGTTCTTC
cdr3_aa: CASSLESGGYNEQFF

v_call: TRBV5-6
clone_size: .
j_call: TRBJ2-7
d_call: .
cdr3_nt: TGTGCCAGCAGCTACGCCGGGAGCGAGCAGTACTTC
cdr3_aa: CASSYAGSEQYF

v_call: TRBV6-5
clone_size: .
j_call: TRBJ2-1
d_call: .
cdr3_nt: TGTGCCAGCAGGCCACTAGTGGCGCATGAGCAGTTCTTC
cdr3_aa: CASRPLVAHEQFF

v_call: TRBV27
clone_size: .
j_call: TRBJ1-2
d_call: .
cdr3_nt: TGTGCCAGCAGTTTATCGCCAGGGGTGAACTATGGCTACACCTTC
cdr3_aa: CASSLSPGVNYGYTF

v_call: TRBV29-1
clone_size: once
j_call: TRBJ1-2
d_call: TRBD1
cdr3_nt: TGCAGCGCTGAGACAGGGACGGGGAAAGACTATGGCTACACCTTC
cdr3_aa: CSAETGTGKDYGYTF

v_call: TRBV4-1
clone_size: .
j_call: TRBJ1-3
d_call: TRBD1
cdr3_nt: TGCGCCAGCAGCCTTCGGACAGGGGAAGGAAACACCATATATTTT
cdr3_aa: CASSLRTGEGNTIYF

v_call: TRBV11-2
clone_size: .
j_call: TRBJ2-5
d_call: .
cdr3_nt: TGTGCCAGCGGAGTATTAGAGACCCAGTACTTC
cdr3_aa: CASGVLETQYF

v_call: TRBV19
clone_size: .
j_call: TRBJ1-1
d_call: .
cdr3_nt: TGTGCCAGTAGTATTTTAAGCGTGGCCCTTCGAGACACTGAAGCTTTCTTT
cdr3_aa: CASSILSVALRDTEAFF

v_call: TRBV10-2
clone_size: .
j_call: TRBJ2-2
d_call: .
cdr3_nt: TGCGCCAGCAGTGTTACTAGTGGAACCGGGGAGCTGTTTTTT
cdr3_aa: CASSVTSGTGELFF

v_call: TRBV18
clone_size: once
j_call: TRBJ1-4
d_call: .
cdr3_nt: TGTGCCAGCTCACCAAACTCCCGGGGGGCAAATGAAAAACTGTTTTTT
cdr3_aa: CASSPNSRGANEKLFF

v_call: TRBV5-4
clone_size: .
j_call: TRBJ2-7
d_call: .
cdr3_nt: TGTGCCAGCAGCTTGGAGCCCTCGGACGGGAGCCCCTACGAGCAGTACTTC
cdr3_aa: CASSLEPSDGSPYEQYF

v_call: TRBV14
clone_size: few
j_call: TRBJ1-1
d_call: .
cdr3_nt: TGTGCCAGCAGCCACTATCTAGTCTCGTACACTGAAGCTTTCTTT
cdr3_aa: CASSHYLVSYTEAFF

v_call: TRBV2
clone_size: .
j_call: TRBJ1-1
d_call: TRBD1
cdr3_nt: TGTGCCAGCATCGGGACAGGGAGGTTCACTGAAGCTTTCTTT
cdr3_aa: CASIGTGRFTEAFF

v_call: TRBV9
clone_size: .
j_call: TRBJ2-3
d_call: .
cdr3_nt: TGTGCCAGCTCGCCGGGACACAGCACAGATACGCAGTATTTT
cdr3_aa: CASSPGHSTDTQYF

v_call: TRBV6-5
clone_size: .
j_call: TRBJ2-7
d_call: .
cdr3_nt: TGTGCCAGCAGTTCCGGACGGGACTCCTTCTACGAGCAGTACTTC
cdr3_aa: CASSSGRDSFYEQYF

v_call: TRBV29-1
clone_size: .
j_call: TRBJ1-3
d_call: .
cdr3_nt: TGCAGCCCCCCAGTCTCTGGAAACACCATATATTTT
cdr3_aa: CSPPVSGNTIYF

v_call: TRBV6-5
clone_size: .
j_call: TRBJ2-5
d_call: TRBD2
cdr3_nt: TGTGCCAGCAGTTTCCAGCGGGGGGAAGAGACCCAGTACTTC
cdr3_aa: CASSFQRGEETQYF

v_call: TRBV6-1
clone_size: .
j_call: TRBJ1-2
d_call: .
cdr3_nt: TGTGCCAGCAGTGAGGGGGGGTGGGGGACCTATGGCTACACCTTC
cdr3_aa: CASSEGGWGTYGYTF

v_call: TRBV30
clone_size: .
j_call: TRBJ1-6
d_call: TRBD1
cdr3_nt: TGTGCCTGGAGTGGAGGGGGCGGGAATTCACCCCTCCACTTT
cdr3_aa: CAWSGGGGNSPLHF

v_call: TRBV6-5
clone_size: .
j_call: TRBJ2-3
d_call: .
cdr3_nt: TGTGCCAGCGGTCAGGGGCCCTCTGGAGATACGCAGTATTTT
cdr3_aa: CASGQGPSGDTQYF

v_call: TRBV19
clone_size: .
j_call: TRBJ1-5
d_call: .
cdr3_nt: TGTGCCAGTAGTCCCCGGGGGGGTCAACCGACTTATAACAGCCCAACCCCTCAGCCCCAGCATTTT
cdr3_aa: CASSPRGGQPTYNSPTPQPQHF

v_call: TRBV6-6
clone_size: .
j_call: TRBJ1-4
d_call: .
cdr3_nt: TGTGCCAGCACCAGGGTCGGCACTAATGAAAAACTGTTTTTT
cdr3_aa: CASTRVGTNEKLFF

v_call: TRBV7-2
clone_size: .
j_call: TRBJ2-7
d_call: TRBD2
cdr3_nt: TGTGCCAGCAGCTTAGCTCCTAGCGGGGGTCTCAAATTC
cdr3_aa: CASSLAPSGGLKF

v_call: TRBV4-3
clone_size: .
j_call: TRBJ1-6
d_call: .
cdr3_nt: TGCGCCAGCAGCCAAGATCAGGGACAAATGTATAATTCACCCCTCCACTTT
cdr3_aa: CASSQDQGQMYNSPLHF

v_call: TRBV4-3
clone_size: few
j_call: TRBJ1-4
d_call: TRBD1
cdr3_nt: TGCGCCAGCAGCCACGCGGGACAGGAGGAAAAACTGTTTTTT
cdr3_aa: CASSHAGQEEKLFF

v_call: TRBV5-4
clone_size: .
j_call: TRBJ2-1
d_call: .
cdr3_nt: TGTGCCAGCAGCCCCCCCGGTAGGAGCTCCTACAATGAGCAGTTCTTC
cdr3_aa: CASSPPGRSSYNEQFF

v_call: TRBV6-1
clone_size: .
j_call: TRBJ1-4
d_call: .
cdr3_nt: TGTGCCAGCATTCTTGGACAGTTCGCTAATGAAAAACTGTTTTTT
cdr3_aa: CASILGQFANEKLFF

v_call: TRBV2
clone_size: few
j_call: TRBJ2-7
d_call: .
cdr3_nt: TGTGCCAGCGGAGTGTCCTACGAGCAGTACTTC
cdr3_aa: CASGVSYEQYF

v_call: TRBV18
clone_size: .
j_call: TRBJ2-3
d_call: .
cdr3_nt: TGTGCCAGCTACACTGACACAACAGATACGCAGTATTTT
cdr3_aa: CASYTDTTDTQYF